The following is a T cell receptor beta chain sequence with its context. Antigen specificity is unknown. This entry belongs to a study of cytomegalovirus exposure and HLA in healthy donors. Study details: As released early, the data held 80 million to 90 million unique TCRs from HLA-typed donors.

Overall study findings and caveats: One cluster of highly shared sequence variants probably arose as a sequencing artifact. CMV serostatus was the sole immune exposure data available.

PCR employed 60 Vbeta and 13 Jbeta primers. Libraries were prepared by immunoSEQ multiplex PCR; TCRdb keeps only in-frame clonotypes and omits some of them. The sample records tens of thousands of clones, around 91% being singletons. CDR3 length: 20 residues. The J segment lost 5 bases and the V segment lost 4 bases, leaving 21 bases of the junction unmatched. In germline, CDR1 is MRHNA, CDR2 SNTAGT. Sequenced input: PBMCs. The source is a woman between 25 and 40 years old in good health and CMV-seropositive. The chain uses TRBV6-4 and TRBJ1-2; 11 positions match TRBD1. The chain's CDR3 is CASSGGTGGPKGPSLYGYTF. CDR3 bases: TGTGCCAGCAGTGGGGGGACAGGGGGGCCCAAAGGGCCTTCCCTTTATGGCTACACCTTC.